The 24 T cell receptor beta chains below were found in one sample sequenced in a study of vaccination effects on CD4 cells after COVID-19. The repertoire was sequenced with immunoSEQ multiplex PCR; TCRdb's copy has only in-frame clones and lacks some. The sample lists 55,000 to 90,000 clones, more than 65% occurring once. Antigens for these TCRs are unknown. Antigen-specific CD4+ T cell clonotypes were called by their expansion after viral peptide-pool culture in ViraFEST. Scientists isolated CD4+ T cells after a roughly 9-day culture period ended. This individual contracted SARS-CoV-2 between March and December 2020, as verified by PCR. Sequencing was performed on CD4+ T cells from PBMCs cultured with HIV peptides, taken before COVID-19 vaccination. Subset here: HIV-1 Nef peptide pool negative control/reference culture. Receptors were obtained from a human donor who had a prior SARS-CoV-2 infection.

The table lists this clone with a few counts. The genes are TRBV30 and TRBJ2-7; TRBD1 matches at 10 bases. This CDR3 comprises 16 residues. V dropped 1 base and J dropped 7; count of bases not matched to a gene: 13. Looked up from germline, CDR1 is GTSNPN and CDR2 is SVGIG (reference sequence). The DNA of the CDR3 is TGTGCCTGGAGTGACTATCGGACAGGGGGGGGATTGGAGCAGTACTTC. This sequence encodes CAWSDYRTGGGLEQYF. Combining the CDR3 with reference TRBV30 and TRBJ2-7 gives the whole variable domain SQTIHQWPATLVQPVGSPLSLECTVEGTSNPNLYWYRQAAGRGLQLLFYSVGIGQISSEVPQNLSASRPQDRQFILSSKKLLLSDSGFYLCAWSDYRTGGGLEQYFGPGTRLTVT.

The V gene is TRBV9, the J gene TRBJ2-1, with D tentatively TRBD1 or TRBD2 (5 bases each). Germline-derived CDR1 and CDR2 are SGDLS and YYNGEE. The CDR3 length is 14 residues. The germline V and J ends were trimmed by 3 bases and 9 bases, with 16 bases remaining between them. CDR3 coding DNA: TGTGCCAGCAGCGGTCCGCCCCTTGGGGGTGAGCAGTTCTTC. It is translated as CASSGPPLGGEQFF. Full variable domain (outside the CDR3, taken from reference TRBV9 and TRBJ2-1): DSGVTQTPKHLITATGQRVTLRCSPRSGDLSVYWYQQSLDQGLQFLIQYYNGEERAKGNILERFSAQQFPDLHSELNLSSLELGDSALYFCASSGPPLGGEQFFGPGTRLTVL.

The V and J genes are TRBV4-1 and TRBJ1-2; 8 nucleotides match TRBD1. J was trimmed by 4 bases and V by 4 bases; bases with no gene match: 11. The length of the CDR3 is 16 residues. Germline CDR1 reads MGHRA; CDR2 reads YSYEKL. This CDR3 is CASSLQLRGRGYGYTF. The CDR3 DNA sequence: TGCGCCAGCAGCCTCCAACTCAGGGGGCGAGGCTATGGCTACACCTTC.

CDR3 loop: CASSLWGLAGGHSGANVLTF. Here the CDR3 DNA reads TGCGCCAGCAGCTTGTGGGGACTAGCGGGAGGACACTCTGGGGCCAACGTCCTGACTTTC. The rearrangement uses TRBV5-1 and TRBJ2-6, with 15 bases lining up with TRBD2. V lost 1 base, J lost 0 bases, and 5 bases stayed unmatched. The CDR3 is made up of 20 amino acids. Germline V gene sequence: CDR1 SGHRS, CDR2 YFSETQ.

The rearrangement joins TRBV10-3 to TRBJ2-7; 8 bases align to TRBD2. CDR1 is ENHRY and CDR2 is SYGVKD in the germline V gene. This CDR3 has 14 residues. V was pared by 11 bases and J by 1 base, with 10 bases of the junction left unmatched. CDR3 in amino acids: CAAGPGGASYEQYF. The CDR3 nucleotides read TGTGCCGCAGGTCCCGGGGGGGCTTCCTACGAGCAGTACTTC.

This sequence joins TRBV3-1 (or the pseudogene TRBV3-2) and TRBJ2-5, with D possibly being TRBD2 (5 bases). The CDR3 spans 15 residues. Trimming took off 1 base at V and 0 bases at J, with 9 bases between the two ends. The germline V gene has CDR1 LGHDT and CDR2 YNNKEL (reference sequence). The CDR3 DNA follows: TGTGCCAGCAGCCAAGGTACTAGATACCAAGAGACCCAGTACTTC. Protein sequence: CASSQGTRYQETQYF.

The rearrangement links TRBV7-6 to TRBJ2-5; TRBD1 agrees at 7 bases. This CDR3 region has 15 residues. Germline lookup yields CDR1 SGHVS and CDR2 FNYEAQ. The junction had 11 bases not matched to a gene; V was cut back by 5 bases and J by 5 bases. The CDR3 nucleotides are TGTGCCAGCAGCATCAGACAGGGCGGGTTGGAGACCCAGTACTTC. Translating it yields CASSIRQGGLETQYF.

V is TRBV5-1 and J is TRBJ1-3; D is undetermined. This CDR3 comprises 15 residues. The V end was cut by 4 bases, the J end by 0 bases, with 11 bases between. Germline V gene lookup returns CDR1 SGHRS and CDR2 YFSETQ. CDR3 sequence reads: CASSLDDRSGNTIYF. The DNA of the CDR3 is TGCGCCAGCAGCCTGGACGATCGCTCTGGAAACACCATATATTTT.

This clone was recorded only once. This rearrangement joins TRBV4-1 to TRBJ2-3, with D maybe TRBD2 (6 bases). This CDR3 has 16 residues. The V end was cut by 5 bases, the J end by 2 bases, with 17 bases between. The germline gives CDR1 MGHRA, CDR2 YSYEKL. DNA of the CDR3: TGCGCCAGCAGCAGCGGCCCGCGGGAAACCACAGATACGCAGTATTTT. It is translated as CASSSGPRETTDTQYF.

The chain joins TRBV21-1 to TRBJ2-7; the D call of TRBD2 is as the table states it, not checked on the DNA. TRBV21-1 is labeled a pseudogene. CDR3 length equals 15 residues. The CDR3 sequence is CASSPAGAETYEQYF. The CDR3 bases are TGTGCCAGCAGCCCAGCGGGAGCTGAGACCTACGAGCAGTACTTC.

The rearrangement uses TRBV6-4 and TRBJ2-2, with TRBD1 identical over 8 bases. The J segment lost 3 bases and the V segment lost 10 bases, leaving 7 bases of the junction unmatched. This CDR3 is built from 14 residues. Germline CDR1 is MRHNA and CDR2 is SNTAGT. The CDR3 DNA sequence: TGTGCCAACCGTGCAGGGGGCGACACCGGGGAGCTGTTTTTT. Translation gives CANRAGGDTGELFF.

Written as DNA, the CDR3 is TGCGCCAGCAGCACCCCTACGGGGACTAGTGTCACAGATACGCAGTATTTT. This encodes CASSTPTGTSVTDTQYF. The rearrangement uses TRBV5-1 and TRBJ2-3; TRBD2 aligns across 8 bases. The CDR3 length is 17 residues. Germline V gene data show CDR1 as SGHRS and CDR2 as YFSETQ. Trimming cost V 4 bases and J 2 bases; bases outside gene matches: 12.

The V and J genes are TRBV5-4 and TRBJ1-1, with D possibly matching TRBD1 (6 bases). Germline CDR1 is SGHNT and CDR2 is YYREEE (reference sequence). V lost 0 bases and J lost 0, with 12 bases in between. The CDR3 has 16 residues. The CDR3 sequence: CASSLGLGQMNTEAFF. CDR3 DNA: TGTGCCAGCAGCTTGGGGTTAGGACAGATGAACACTGAAGCTTTCTTT.

This clone was seen only a few times. The chain couples TRBV6-4 to TRBJ2-3; weak D call: TRBD1 (6 bases). The CDR3 covers 16 residues. Germline V gene lookup returns CDR1 MRHNA and CDR2 SNTAGT. Deletions cut 5 bases from V and 0 bases from J, with 15 bases between. The CDR3 DNA reads TGTGCCAGCAGTCTGATCGTTACAGGGAGCACAGATACGCAGTATTTT. Translated: CASSLIVTGSTDTQYF.

This clone was counted only a few times. Its ends do not fully match the called genes, so a read error is possible. The chain couples TRBV5-4 to TRBJ2-7; the D gene could be TRBD1 or TRBD2 (5 bases each). The CDR3 totals 15 residues. Germline loops: CDR1 SGHNT, CDR2 YYREEE (reference sequence). The CDR3: CASSLSGTRSSEQYF. Written as DNA, the CDR3 is TGTGCCAGCAGCTTGTCTGGGACCAGATCCTCCGAGCAGTACTTC.

A few counts support this clone. The V and J genes are TRBV11-3 and TRBJ1-6, with D perhaps matching TRBD1 (6 bases). The CDR3 runs 13 residues. V dropped 5 bases and J dropped 8 bases, with 10 bases sitting between them. Germline loops: CDR1 SGHNT, CDR2 YENEEA. The CDR3 sequence: CASSIWTDSPLHF. The DNA of the CDR3 is TGTGCCAGCAGCATTTGGACAGATTCACCCCTCCACTTT.

This clone has a single count. The V call is TRBV30, the J call TRBJ2-7; TRBD2 aligns across 9 bases. Unmatched junction bases numbered 10, after V lost 2 bases and J lost 5 bases. From germline, CDR1 is GTSNPN and CDR2 SVGIG (reference sequence). This CDR3 has 15 residues. The CDR3 region has the DNA TGTGCCTGGAGTCGTAAGACTAGCGGCTATGACGAGCAGTACTTC. Translated: CAWSRKTSGYDEQYF.

The rearrangement links TRBV5-1 to TRBJ2-3; 13 bases align to TRBD2. CDR3 length equals 16 residues. Trimming removed 2 bases from V and 5 bases from J; junction bases left unmatched: 5. In germline, CDR1 is SGHRS, CDR2 YFSETQ. CDR3 amino acids: CASSLLAGGFGDTQYF. The DNA of the CDR3 is TGCGCCAGCAGCTTACTAGCGGGAGGGTTCGGAGATACGCAGTATTTT.

Regarding this clone: This specimen includes other DNA sequences encoding the same CDR3. The chain combines TRBV5-1 with TRBJ2-2, with D maybe TRBD2 (6 bases). V was clipped by 1 base and J by 0 bases, with 7 bases between them. CDR3 size: 15 residues. Looked up from germline, CDR1 is SGHRS and CDR2 is YFSETQ. CDR3 region: CASSLSGANTGELFF. CDR3 nucleotide sequence: TGCGCCAGCAGCTTGTCGGGAGCGAACACCGGGGAGCTGTTTTTT.

The chain couples TRBV11-3 to TRBJ2-5; 9 bases match TRBD1. V lost 7 bases and J lost 2; bases outside the gene matches: 8. Per germline, CDR1 SGHNT and CDR2 YENEEA. This CDR3 comprises 15 residues. As DNA, the CDR3 is TGTGCCAGCAAACTCCCGGGACAGGGTCAAGAGACCCAGTACTTC. This encodes CASKLPGQGQETQYF.

The chain links TRBV5-1 to TRBJ2-1, with 9 bases that match TRBD1. Germline V gene lookup returns CDR1 SGHRS and CDR2 YFSETQ. The CDR3 loop spans 15 amino acids. The V gene end was trimmed by 4 bases and the J gene end by 3 bases; junction bases not matched to a gene: 5. The CDR3 is CASSGGGQGYNEQFF. The CDR3 region has the DNA TGCGCCAGCAGCGGGGGGGGACAGGGCTACAATGAGCAGTTCTTC.

This chain uses TRBV6-5 with TRBJ2-7, with TRBD1 matching 9 bases. This CDR3 region has 15 residues. Trimming cost V 6 bases and J 3 bases; bases outside gene matches: 9. Looked up from germline, CDR1 is MNHEY and CDR2 is SVGAGI. CDR3 protein: CASSRGQGLFYEQYF. CDR3 DNA: TGTGCCAGCAGCAGGGGACAGGGTTTATTCTACGAGCAGTACTTC.

This clone has more than one count but fewer than ten. This chain joins TRBV7-9 and TRBJ1-2; D might be TRBD1 (6 bases). Between the trimmed V and J ends, which lost 4 bases and 1 base, there was a span of 10 bases. The CDR3 consists of 14 residues. Germline CDR1 reads SEHNR; CDR2 reads FQNEAQ (reference sequence). The CDR3: CASSYREFNYGYTF. DNA for the CDR3: TGTGCCAGCAGCTACAGGGAATTTAACTATGGCTACACCTTC.

The rearrangement joins TRBV21-1 to TRBJ2-3; TRBD1, as called in the table, went unchecked against the DNA. TRBV21-1 is classified as a pseudogene. The CDR3 has 13 amino acids. The CDR3 DNA follows: TGTGCCAGCAGCAAATGGCAGGCAGATACGCAGTATTTT. This gives the protein CASSKWQADTQYF.